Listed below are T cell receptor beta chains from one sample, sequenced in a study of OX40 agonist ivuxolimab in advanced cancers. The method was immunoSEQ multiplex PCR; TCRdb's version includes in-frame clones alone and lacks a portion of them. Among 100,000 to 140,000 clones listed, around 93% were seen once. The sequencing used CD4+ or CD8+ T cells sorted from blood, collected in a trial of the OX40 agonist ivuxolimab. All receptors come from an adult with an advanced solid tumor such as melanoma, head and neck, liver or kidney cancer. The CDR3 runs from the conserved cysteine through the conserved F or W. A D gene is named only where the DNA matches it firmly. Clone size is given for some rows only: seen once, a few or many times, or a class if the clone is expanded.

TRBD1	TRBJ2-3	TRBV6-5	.	TGTGCCAGCAGTTCCCAGGGACAGGGGGTAGATACGCAGTATTTT	CASSSQGQGVDTQYF
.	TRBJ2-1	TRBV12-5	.	TGTGCTAGTGGTTTGATGGGCGGTGAGCAGTTCTTC	CASGLMGGEQFF
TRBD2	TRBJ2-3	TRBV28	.	TGTGCCAGCAGTGTCAGCGGGAGGGTGGGGACAGATACGCAGTATTTT	CASSVSGRVGTDTQYF
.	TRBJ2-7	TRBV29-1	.	TGCAGCGTGGGCGGAGGGAATTACGAGCAGTACTTC	CSVGGGNYEQYF
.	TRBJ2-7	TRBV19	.	TGTGCCAGTAGGGCTCACAGCTCCTACGAGCAGTACTTC	CASRAHSSYEQYF
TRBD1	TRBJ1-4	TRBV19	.	TGTGCCAGTAGCCGGGACAGGGGGAATGAAAAACTGTTTTTT	CASSRDRGNEKLFF
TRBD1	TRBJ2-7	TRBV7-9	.	TGTGCCAGCAGCCGACAGGGGAAAACCTACGAGCAGTACTTC	CASSRQGKTYEQYF
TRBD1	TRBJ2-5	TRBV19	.	TGTGCCAGTGGACAGGGCAAAGAGACCCAGTACTTC	CASGQGKETQYF
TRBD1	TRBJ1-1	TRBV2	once	TGTGCCAAGAGCGGGAGACAGGGAACAGGGAACACTGAAGCTTTCTTT	CAKSGRQGTGNTEAFF
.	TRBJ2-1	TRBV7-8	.	TGTGCCAGCAGCTCACAGGGTAGGTCCTACAATGAGCAGTTCTTC	CASSSQGRSYNEQFF
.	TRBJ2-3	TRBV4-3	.	TGCGCCAGCAGCCAAGCCGCTCGTTCCACAGATACGCAGTATTTT	CASSQAARSTDTQYF
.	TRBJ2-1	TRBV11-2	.	TGTGCCAGCAGCTTAGGTAGTTCCGGCAATGAGCAGTTCTTC	CASSLGSSGNEQFF
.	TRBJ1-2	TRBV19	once	TGTGCCAGTAGCCTAGACAGATCTAACTATGGCTACACCTTC	CASSLDRSNYGYTF
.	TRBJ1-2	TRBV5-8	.	TGTGCCAGCAGCTTGGTCCCTTTATACACCTTC	CASSLVPLYTF
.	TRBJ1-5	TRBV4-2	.	TGTGCCAGCAGCCACGGCTATAGCAATCAGCCCCAGCATTTT	CASSHGYSNQPQHF
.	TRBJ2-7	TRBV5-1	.	TGCGCCAGCAGCTCTGGGCCTACGGCCTACGAGCAGTACTTC	CASSSGPTAYEQYF
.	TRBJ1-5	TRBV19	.	TGTGCCAGTAGTATCACTAGGGGGGCTCAGCCCCAGCATTTT	CASSITRGAQPQHF
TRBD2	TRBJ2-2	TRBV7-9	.	TGTGCCAGCAGCTTGGGACTAGCGGAGAACACCGGGGAGCTGTTTTTT	CASSLGLAENTGELFF
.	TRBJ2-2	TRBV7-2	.	TGTGCCAGCGAGTTAGGACTGGGGGATACCGGGGAGCTGTTTTTT	CASELGLGDTGELFF
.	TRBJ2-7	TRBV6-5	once	TGTGCCAGCAGCCTGACTACGCACTACGAGCAGTACTTC	CASSLTTHYEQYF
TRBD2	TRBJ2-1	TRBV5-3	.	TGTGCCAGAAGCTTGGCCGCTAGCGGGAGGCCGGAGCAGTTCTTC	CARSLAASGRPEQFF
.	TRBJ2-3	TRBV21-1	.	TGTGCCAGCAGCAAAGAGGGGGGGGTCGAACGGCATACGCAGTATTTT	CASSKEGGVERHTQYF
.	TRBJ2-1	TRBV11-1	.	TGTGCCAGCAGCCAGGACTACAATGAGCAGTTCTTC	CASSQDYNEQFF
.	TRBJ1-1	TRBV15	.	TGTGCCACCAGCAGAGGCACAGGCATCATGAACACTGAAGCTTTCTTT	CATSRGTGIMNTEAFF
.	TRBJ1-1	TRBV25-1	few	TGTGCCAGCAGTGATGGAACTAACCCCACTGAAGCTTTCTTT	CASSDGTNPTEAFF
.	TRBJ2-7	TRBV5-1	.	TGCGCCAGCAGCTTGGCCCCAGAATACTCCTACGAGCAGTACTTC	CASSLAPEYSYEQYF